Listed below are T cell receptor beta chains from one sample, sequenced in a study of cytomegalovirus exposure and HLA in healthy donors. Sequencing was performed with immunoSEQ multiplex PCR; in TCRdb, only in-frame clones are kept and a portion is missing. The profile shows some 150,000 clones, about three quarters of them singletons. Specimen: PBMCs. The receptors stem from a male donor in good health and CMV-seronegative. Each CDR3 is given with its conserved first and last residue. The D gene is left open where the match is weak. The size of a clone is reported for some rows only, either as once, few or many, or as a class for expanded clones.

d_call	j_call	v_call	clone_size	cdr3_nt	cdr3_aa
.	TRBJ1-4	TRBV19	.	TGTGCCAGTGCAGGGCCTTCTAATGAAAAACTGTTTTTT	CASAGPSNEKLFF
TRBD2	TRBJ2-3	TRBV19	.	TGTGCCAGTAGTCTCGGACTAGCGGGAGCCCCTCTTGCAGATACGCAGTATTTT	CASSLGLAGAPLADTQYF
.	TRBJ2-2	TRBV25-1	.	TGTGCCAGCAGTCCTCCCTCCGGGGTACGGGGGTACACCGGGGAGCTGTTTTTT	CASSPPSGVRGYTGELFF
.	TRBJ1-1	TRBV6-5	.	TGTGCCAGCAGTGTTAACAGGCTTGAAGCTTTCTTT	CASSVNRLEAFF
TRBD2	TRBJ2-1	TRBV7-9	few	TGTGCCAGCAGCCCAGCGGGAGGTTACAATGAGCAGTTCTTC	CASSPAGGYNEQFF
.	TRBJ1-1	TRBV6-5	.	TGTGCCAGCAGTTACACCTCGACTAACACTGAAGCTTTCTTT	CASSYTSTNTEAFF
TRBD1	TRBJ2-7	TRBV27	.	TGTGCCAGCAGTTTCTACAGGGGTGACCCCTACGAGCAGTACTTC	CASSFYRGDPYEQYF
.	TRBJ2-2	TRBV7-3	.	TGTGCCAGCAGCCCCCAGGGGTCCGGGGAGCTGTTTTTT	CASSPQGSGELFF
TRBD1	TRBJ1-1	TRBV7-9	.	TGTGCCAGCAGCTTGCGCAGGGGGGACACTGAAGCTTTCTTT	CASSLRRGDTEAFF
TRBD2	TRBJ2-5	TRBV7-2	.	TGTGCCAGCAGCCTTCAGACGGGGGGTGGGGAGACCCAGTACTTC	CASSLQTGGGETQYF
.	TRBJ1-3	TRBV5-4	.	TGTGCCAGCAGCTTGGGAGGGTTCCCCTCTGGAAACACCATATATTTT	CASSLGGFPSGNTIYF
.	TRBJ1-6	TRBV11-3	.	TGTGCCAGCAGCTTAGCGCAGGGCCTTAATTCACCCCTCCACTTT	CASSLAQGLNSPLHF
TRBD1	TRBJ1-2	TRBV30	.	TGTGCCTGGAGGAGGGCAGGGGGCGCGGGTGACTATGGCTACACCTTC	CAWRRAGGAGDYGYTF
.	TRBJ2-7	TRBV5-1	.	TGCGCCAGCAGCTTAGGAGGGAGCATAAACGAGCAGTACTTC	CASSLGGSINEQYF
TRBD1	TRBJ2-4	TRBV10-3	.	TGTGCCATCAGAGGACAGGGAACGGACATTCAGTACTTC	CAIRGQGTDIQYF
.	TRBJ1-6	TRBV6-6	.	TGTGCCAGCAGCCTGGACACGAATTCACCCCTCCACTTT	CASSLDTNSPLHF
.	TRBJ1-6	TRBV19	.	TGTGCCAGTAAATCGACAAGAGTTTCCACCCTCCACTTT	CASKSTRVSTLHF
.	TRBJ2-7	TRBV10-1	.	TGCGCCAGAATAGACAGTAGCTCCTACGAGCAGTACTTC	CARIDSSSYEQYF
.	TRBJ1-6	TRBV10-3	.	TGTGCCATCAGTGGGCAGGGGAATTCACCCCTCCACTTT	CAISGQGNSPLHF
.	TRBJ1-1	TRBV30	.	TGTGCCTGGAGATCCGGGTTCACTGAAGCTTTCTTT	CAWRSGFTEAFF
TRBD2	TRBJ2-1	TRBV11-3	once	TGTGCCAGCAGCTTAGGGACTAGCGGGAGGGCGTATGAGCAGTTCTTC	CASSLGTSGRAYEQFF
.	TRBJ2-7	TRBV2	.	TGTGCCAGCAGTGAGGTCCAGGCCACTTACTACGAGCAGTACTTC	CASSEVQATYYEQYF
.	TRBJ2-7	TRBV14	.	TGTGCCAGCAGTTCCGGCCCAGGGTCCTACGAGCAGTACTTC	CASSSGPGSYEQYF
.	TRBJ1-1	TRBV29-1	.	TGCAGCGTAGCCCGGACAGCCGGAGACACTGAAGCTTTCTTT	CSVARTAGDTEAFF